The 16 T cell receptor beta chains below were found in one sample sequenced in a study of cytomegalovirus exposure and HLA in healthy donors (TCRdb year 2017). Libraries were constructed by the immunoSEQ multiplex PCR assay. For the multiplex PCR, a mixture combining 60 forward primers for TCR Vbeta segments and 13 reverse primers for TCR Jbeta segments was used. The clones in this table, taken by TCRdb from immuneACCESS, are in-frame only. Not every clone is retained; where verified, under half of the shortfall comes from an unresolved V gene, and the cause of the rest is unknown. In all, the sample holds 110,000 to 150,000 clones, and around four fifths of those were seen once. Jointly, the top ten make up under 10% of the sample. What was sequenced was PBMCs. These receptors were collected from a woman aged 55-69 years in good health and CMV-seropositive.

The chain joins TRBV4-1 to TRBJ1-3; TRBD1 aligns across 7 bases. The ends lost 4 bases at V and 1 base at J; junction bases unmatched: 19. The germline CDR1 and CDR2 sequences are MGHRA and YSYEKL. CDR3 size: 20 residues. In DNA form, the CDR3 reads TGCGCCAGCAGCCTCTATTTCCCCGGACAGGCCCTCGGATCTGGAAACACCATATATTTT. Its translation: CASSLYFPGQALGSGNTIYF.

The rearrangement joins TRBV12-5 to TRBJ2-2, with TRBD1 matching 8 bases. The V gene's germline CDR1 is LGHNT and CDR2 FRNRAP. The CDR3 totals 17 residues. Trimming at V came to 0 bases and at J to 2 bases, leaving 5 bases not matched to a gene. Here the CDR3 reads CASGLVWDRINTGELFF. DNA for the CDR3: TGTGCTAGTGGTTTGGTATGGGACAGGATAAACACCGGGGAGCTGTTTTTT.

The chain is built from TRBV7-9 and TRBJ2-6; TRBD2 might be the D (6 bases). Per the germline V gene, CDR1 is SEHNR and CDR2 is FQNEAQ (reference sequence). The CDR3 extends over 17 amino acids. The V end was cut by 1 base, the J end by 0 bases, with 10 bases between. The CDR3 coding sequence is TGTGCCAGCAGCTTAGGCGCGGGGAACTCTGGGGCCAACGTCCTGACTTTC. The encoded protein is CASSLGAGNSGANVLTF.

V usage is TRBV5-1 and J usage is TRBJ2-1, with D possibly matching TRBD1 (5 bases). The V gene's germline CDR1 is SGHRS and CDR2 YFSETQ. The CDR3 has 14 residues. Trimming cost V 0 bases and J 7 bases, with 11 bases left between them. The CDR3 DNA sequence: TGCGCCAGCAGCTTGGGGGAAAGGGGTAATGAGCAGTTCTTC. Its protein product is CASSLGERGNEQFF. Full variable domain (outside the CDR3, taken from reference TRBV5-1 and TRBJ2-1): KAGVTQTPRYLIKTRGQQVTLSCSPISGHRSVSWYQQTPGQGLQFLFEYFSETQRNKGNFPGRFSGRQFSNSRSEMNVSTLELGDSALYLCASSLGERGNEQFFGPGTRLTVL.

This chain links TRBV15 with TRBJ2-3; 9 bases are shared with TRBD2. Germline V gene data show CDR1 as LNHNV and CDR2 as YYDKDF (reference sequence). V shed 1 base and J 3 bases; nucleotides not matched to a gene: 11. The CDR3 extends over 18 amino acids. This CDR3 reads CATSRGSGRSGGTDTQYF. CDR3 nucleotide sequence: TGTGCCACCAGCAGAGGCAGCGGGAGGAGCGGTGGGACAGATACGCAGTATTTT.

V and J are TRBV5-1 and TRBJ1-1; D not certain. Per germline, CDR1 SGHRS and CDR2 YFSETQ. The CDR3 is 13 residues long. The germline V and J ends were trimmed by 4 bases and 2 bases, with 9 bases remaining between them. In DNA, the CDR3 is TGCGCCAGCAGCCCCCGTGTAAACACTGAAGCTTTCTTT. Its protein product is CASSPRVNTEAFF.

CDR3 DNA sequence: TGTGCCAGCAGCAGAGACAGAAACTACGAGCAGTACTTC. This sequence encodes CASSRDRNYEQYF. The chain couples TRBV7-6 to TRBJ2-7; TRBD1 is a possible D gene (5 bases). V shed 5 bases and J shed 3 bases, with 11 bases lying between them. Germline CDR1 is SGHVS and CDR2 is FNYEAQ. The CDR3 consists of 13 residues.

The V gene is TRBV11-3, the J gene TRBJ2-1, with D hard to call. The CDR3 length is 13 residues. V lost 6 bases, J lost 0 bases, and 6 bases lay in between. Germline CDR1 is SGHNT and CDR2 is YENEEA. CDR3 coding DNA: TGTGCCAGCAGACTTAGCTCCTACAATGAGCAGTTCTTC. Its protein product is CASRLSSYNEQFF. The full variable domain, completed using reference TRBV11-3 and TRBJ2-1, is EAGVVQSPRYKIIEKKQPVAFWCNPISGHNTLYWYLQNLGQGPELLIRYENEEAVDDSQLPKDRFSAERLKGVDSTLKIQPAELGDSAVYLCASRLSSYNEQFFGPGTRLTVL.

CDR3 residues: CASSTLGILQFF. Written as DNA, the CDR3 is TGTGCCAGCAGCACTCTAGGCATCCTGCAGTTCTTC. V gene TRBV7-9 combines with J gene TRBJ2-1; D ambiguous. CDR1 is SEHNR, CDR2 FQNEAQ, per germline (reference sequence). CDR3 length: 12 residues. Trimming pared 5 bases from V and 12 bases from J, leaving 14 bases between.

Comments on this clone: The junction shows a germline mismatch at one end, possibly a read error. The V call is TRBV6-1, the J call TRBJ1-4; weak D call: TRBD1 (6 bases). CDR1 and CDR2 from the germline V gene are MNHNS and SASEGT. The CDR3 consists of 17 residues. The CDR3 sequence: CASSEAEYRDSKEKLFF. In nucleotides, the CDR3 is TGTGCCAGCAGTGAAGCTGAATACAGGGATTCTAAGGAAAAACTGTTTTTT.

The V and J genes are TRBV7-5 and TRBJ2-4; the table names TRBD2, a call not compared with the DNA. TRBV7-5 is a pseudogene segment. The CDR3 is 14 amino acids. The CDR3 DNA follows: TGTGCCAGAAGCTTAGAGCCCGAGGTACACATTCAGTACTTC. It encodes CARSLEPEVHIQYF.

This chain uses TRBV18 with TRBJ2-3; 7 bases map to TRBD1. Looked up from germline, CDR1 is KGHSH and CDR2 is LQKENI. Trimming cost V 2 bases and J 1 base; bases outside gene matches: 3. The CDR3 totals 15 residues. As DNA, the CDR3 is TGTGCCAGCTCACCAAACACAGGGGGCACAGATACGCAGTATTTT. Amino acids: CASSPNTGGTDTQYF.

This chain links TRBV7-6 with TRBJ2-2, with TRBD2 as a possible D gene (6 bases). The CDR3 has 14 amino acids. CDR1 SGHVS and CDR2 FNYEAQ come from the germline V gene. V was clipped by 3 bases and J by 3 bases, with 8 bases between them. In DNA form, the CDR3 reads TGTGCCAGCAGCTTCCGGGACTACACCGGGGAGCTGTTTTTT. Translated: CASSFRDYTGELFF.

This clone has just a few counts. The chain is built from TRBV28 and TRBJ2-7; D possibly corresponds to TRBD2 (5 bases). This CDR3 is built from 16 residues. Looked up from germline, CDR1 is MDHEN and CDR2 is SYDVKM. Trimming took 7 bases from V and 0 from J, leaving 19 bases between them. CDR3 sequence: CASTPGSESSSYEQYF. The CDR3 DNA follows: TGTGCCAGCACCCCGGGGTCGGAGTCCAGCTCCTACGAGCAGTACTTC.

This clone was counted between two and nine times. The chain links TRBV28 to TRBJ2-7, with 16 bases identical to TRBD2. The V segment lost 5 bases and the J segment 4 bases; nucleotides outside the gene matches: 8. This CDR3 has 17 residues. Per germline, CDR1 MDHEN and CDR2 SYDVKM. CDR3 region: CASSHGGTSGREYEQYF. The CDR3 nucleotides read TGTGCCAGCAGTCATGGAGGGACTAGCGGGAGGGAATACGAGCAGTACTTC.

This clone was detected only a few times. This chain joins TRBV28 and TRBJ1-1; D is undetermined. Germline V gene data show CDR1 as MDHEN and CDR2 as SYDVKM. Trimming left V 5 bases short and J 7 bases short, with 11 bases between. CDR3 length: 12 residues. The CDR3 bases are TGTGCCAGCAGTCTGCGGGTAAATGAAGCTTTCTTT. This gives the protein CASSLRVNEAFF.